Each of the 11 T cell receptor beta chains below was sequenced from the same sample in a study of T-cell reconstitution after alpha-beta-depleted transplantation in children. The library targeted TCRbeta and was prepared with unique molecular identifiers. MiXCR, applied by TCRdb to the PCR reads, yields one record per CDR3 protein. The sample has 200,000 to 250,000 distinct CDR3 sequences, under 30% seen once. This material consisted of PBMCs, taken before TCRalphabeta/CD19-depleted stem cell transplant. Receptor source: a girl aged 2 to 9 with Fanconi anemia, due to receive a stem cell transplant.

This clonotype showed up many times. This chain connects TRBV20-1 to TRBJ2-1, with TRBD2 identical over 9 bases. The germline gives CDR1 DFQATT, CDR2 SNEGSKA (reference sequence). This CDR3 has 13 residues. The V segment lost 2 bases and the J segment 6 bases; nucleotides outside the gene matches: 2. The CDR3 loop reads CSARLAGSNEQFF. Written as DNA, the CDR3 is TGCAGTGCTAGACTAGCGGGAAGCAATGAGCAGTTCTTC.

The gene calls are TRBV3-1 and TRBJ2-1; 8 positions match TRBD2. Trimming at V came to 4 bases and at J to 8 bases, leaving 4 bases not matched to a gene. This CDR3 region has 13 residues. The germline CDR1 and CDR2 sequences are LGHDT and YNNKEL (reference sequence). The CDR3 DNA reads TGTGCCAGCAGCCTTAGCGGGGCGGATGAGCAGTTCTTC. It encodes CASSLSGADEQFF.

This clonotype was detected only a few times. The chain has TRBV6-2 or TRBV6-3 and TRBJ2-1; TRBD2 agrees at 9 bases. The germline V gene has CDR1 MNHEY and CDR2 SVGEGT. The CDR3 has 16 amino acids. V dropped 6 bases and J dropped 3; count of bases not matched to a gene: 9. The CDR3 loop reads CASSSRSGGFYNEQFF. The CDR3 DNA reads as TGTGCCAGCAGCTCACGTAGCGGGGGATTCTACAATGAGCAGTTCTTC.

In this sample, this clonotype turned up many times. Germline and junction disagree at one end, which may indicate a read error. This chain joins TRBV29-1 and TRBJ1-1; D unclear. The germline gives CDR1 SQVTM, CDR2 ANQGSEA. The CDR3 covers 14 residues. This chain's CDR3 is CSVVRRAANAEAFF. CDR3 nucleotides: TGCAGCGTTGTACGGAGGGCCGCGAACGCTGAAGCTTTCTTT.

This clonotype has ten or more counts. This chain joins TRBV29-1 and TRBJ2-7; D might be TRBD2 (7 bases). V dropped 8 bases and J dropped 2 bases, with 19 bases sitting between them. This CDR3 has 14 amino acids. Germline CDR1 is SQVTM and CDR2 is ANQGSEA. CDR3 DNA: TGCAGCACCACCTCGGGGGCGGGAGCCTACGAGCAGTACTTC. Translated, it gives CSTTSGAGAYEQYF.

This sequence joins TRBV6-5 and TRBJ2-3; tentatively, D is TRBD1 (6 bases). The CDR3 is 16 residues long. The V end was cut by 2 bases, the J end by 0 bases, with 12 bases between. Germline CDR1 and CDR2: MNHEY and SVGAGI. The CDR3 nucleotides are TGTGCCAGCAGTTACCTGGACAGCCCTAGCACAGATACGCAGTATTTT. This encodes CASSYLDSPSTDTQYF.

This clonotype has just a few counts. The chain uses TRBV29-1 and TRBJ2-7; tentatively, D is TRBD2 (5 bases). The CDR3 sequence is 13 residues long. Trimming pared 2 bases from V and 3 bases from J, leaving 11 bases between. Germline loops: CDR1 SQVTM, CDR2 ANQGSEA. CDR3: CSVEFVGSYEQYF. The CDR3 DNA reads TGCAGCGTTGAATTTGTAGGGAGCTACGAGCAGTACTTC.

CDR3 in DNA: TGCAGTGCTTCGCCTTTGAGCGGCTCCTACGAGCAGTACTTC. This sequence encodes CSASPLSGSYEQYF. The rearrangement uses TRBV20-1 and TRBJ2-7, with a tentative D call TRBD2 (5 bases). Per the germline V gene, CDR1 is DFQATT and CDR2 is SNEGSKA (reference sequence). Trimming took 5 bases from V and 0 from J, leaving 14 bases between them. The CDR3 contains 14 residues.

The V and J genes are TRBV27 and TRBJ1-2; 7 positions agree with TRBD1. The CDR3 totals 13 residues. Germline CDR1 is MNHEY and CDR2 is SMNVEV (reference sequence). J gave up 5 bases and V 10 bases, and 10 bases lay outside the gene matches. The CDR3 nucleotides are TGTGCCACCAAAAGCGGGACAGAATATGGCTACACCTTC. This gives the protein CATKSGTEYGYTF.

The V and J genes are TRBV12-3 or TRBV12-4 and TRBJ2-2; a possible D gene is TRBD2 (6 bases). Between the trimmed V and J ends, which lost 3 bases and 8 bases, there was a span of 25 bases. The CDR3 has 18 residues. In DNA form, the CDR3 reads TGTGCCAGCAGTTTTGCCCTAGATTTACGACTAGGTTTGGGGGAGCTGTTTTTT. This sequence encodes CASSFALDLRLGLGELFF.

The gene calls are TRBV5-1 and TRBJ2-1; 8 bases line up with TRBD2. Germline V gene lookup returns CDR1 SGHRS and CDR2 YFSETQ. The J segment lost 5 bases and the V segment lost 0 bases, leaving 16 bases of the junction unmatched. This CDR3 spans 19 amino acids. CDR3 residues: CASSLALVEKREFDNEQFF. DNA of the CDR3: TGCGCCAGCAGCTTGGCCCTGGTGGAGAAGCGGGAGTTTGACAATGAGCAGTTCTTC.